One sample yielded the 5 T cell receptor beta chains listed below, sequenced in a study of regulatory T cells in long-lasting Graves disease. Assembly of TCR beta libraries relied on iRepertoire HTBI primers together with Arm-PCR of CDR3 regions. TCRdb independently ran MiXCR on the multiplex PCR reads; one entry per CDR3 protein. The repertoire holds over 450,000 distinct CDR3 sequences, with 20% to 25% as singletons. Time point noted: persistent/refractory GD, antithyroid drugs over 5 years with positive TRAb. The TCR library was prepared using RNA isolated from PBMCs. Specimen: peripheral blood mononuclear cells (PBMCs), collected when the disease was refractory, from a patient treated with antithyroid drugs. The receptors come from a female donor with Graves disease.

As to this clonotype: A much more abundant neighbour one base away suggests this may be a read error. The genes are TRBV2 and TRBJ1-6; D gene uncertain. The germline CDR1 and CDR2 sequences are SNHLY and FYNNEI. The length of the CDR3 is 13 residues. CDR3: CASSEMASSPPHF. CDR3 in DNA: TGTGCCAGCAGTGAGATGGCTAGCTCACCCCCCCACTTT.

The rearrangement joins TRBV10-3 to TRBJ2-7; either TRBD1 or TRBD2 may supply D (5 bases each). V was shortened by 0 bases and J by 5 bases, with 17 bases between the two germline ends. The CDR3 consists of 16 residues. Germline CDR1 reads ENHRY; CDR2 reads SYGVKD. The CDR3 nucleotides are TGTGCCATCAGTGAGTCGAGGGGAGATTGGGCTCACGAGCAGTACTTC. Protein: CAISESRGDWAHEQYF.

This clonotype was observed at least ten times. The chain links TRBV6-5 to TRBJ2-7; 12 nucleotides align to TRBD1. From germline, CDR1 is MNHEY and CDR2 SVGAGI. The V segment lost 2 bases and the J segment 4 bases; nucleotides outside the gene matches: 6. This CDR3 comprises 16 residues. The CDR3 region is CASSYDLGQGAYEQYF. As DNA, the CDR3 is TGTGCCAGCAGTTACGATCTGGGACAGGGGGCTTACGAGCAGTACTTC.

In this sample, this clonotype turned up many times. This chain links TRBV6-5 with TRBJ1-2; possibly TRBD1 for D (6 bases). The length of the CDR3 is 16 residues. From germline, CDR1 is MNHEY and CDR2 SVGAGI. Trimming took off 2 bases at V and 8 bases at J, with 21 bases between the two ends. CDR3 bases: TGTGCCAGCAGTTACGGATCGCAGGGGTCGGGGACCGGCTACACCTTC. Translating gives CASSYGSQGSGTGYTF.

The table lists this clonotype with many counts. The chain combines TRBV15 with TRBJ1-2; D remains ambiguous. Germline V CDR1 and CDR2: LNHNV, YYDKDF (reference sequence). The V end was cut by 0 bases, the J end by 4 bases, with 3 bases between. This CDR3 comprises 12 residues. The CDR3 region is CATSRDVYGYTF. The DNA of the CDR3 is TGTGCCACCAGCAGAGACGTCTATGGCTACACCTTC.